This entry describes one T cell receptor beta chain. From germline, CDR1 is LNHDA and CDR2 SQIVND (reference sequence). There are 16 residues in the CDR3. The V and J ends lost 0 bases and 5 bases, in that order; junction bases with no gene match: 8. The data were obtained in a study of blood T cell repertoires in COVID-19. In the study overall: From the United States, Italy and Spain came samples of acute and convalescent COVID-19. From T cells, B-cell-depleted T cells, or PBMCs came the material, which was cDNA or gDNA.

As processed by the authors: Reference gene primers were amplified, and this amplification served to estimate nucleated cell counts. Libraries were prepared by immunoSEQ multiplex PCR; TCRdb keeps only in-frame clonotypes and omits some of them. For V, J and clone size, that table is used; D and trimming come from the DNA. The sample lists about 200,000 clones; about nine tenths were seen once. The source material was peripheral blood. The sequence was collected from a man aged 18-30 years with active or convalescent COVID-19. V gene TRBV19 combines with J gene TRBJ1-1, with 8 bases that match TRBD1. The DNA for the CDR3 is TGTGCCAGTAGTATAGATTCCAGGGGGCGGCGAACTGAAGCTTTCTTT. It specifies CASSIDSRGRRTEAFF. Looking up the rest from reference TRBV19 and TRBJ1-1 gives the full variable domain: DGGITQSPKYLFRKEGQNVTLSCEQNLNHDAMYWYRQDPGQGLRLIYYSQIVNDFQKGDIAEGYSVSREKKESFPLTVTSAQKNPTAFYLCASSIDSRGRRTEAFFGQGTRLTVV.